The clone carrying this TCR beta chain was seen just once. Antigen: not known. Germline CDR1 is MNHEY and CDR2 is SVGAGI. The V end was cut by 7 bases, the J end by 4 bases, with 16 bases between. The CDR3 runs to 14 residues. This sample stems from a study of T cell responses to AZD1222 COVID-19 vaccine. General study findings and limits: Spike-specific TCR breadth rose after two AZD1222 doses, and depth rose as well.

Produced via immunoSEQ multiplex PCR; TCRdb's table is partial and in-frame only. Of 90,000 to 120,000 clones in the sample, 70% to 90% were seen once. This rearrangement joins TRBV6-5 to TRBJ1-2; D gene uncertain. This specimen consisted of peripheral blood, obtained 28 days after the second AZD1222 dose. The sequence was obtained from an adult who received the AZD1222 COVID-19 vaccine. CDR3 sequence: CASTPFGGSYGYTF. The CDR3 DNA reads TGTGCCAGCACTCCGTTTGGAGGGAGCTATGGCTACACCTTC.